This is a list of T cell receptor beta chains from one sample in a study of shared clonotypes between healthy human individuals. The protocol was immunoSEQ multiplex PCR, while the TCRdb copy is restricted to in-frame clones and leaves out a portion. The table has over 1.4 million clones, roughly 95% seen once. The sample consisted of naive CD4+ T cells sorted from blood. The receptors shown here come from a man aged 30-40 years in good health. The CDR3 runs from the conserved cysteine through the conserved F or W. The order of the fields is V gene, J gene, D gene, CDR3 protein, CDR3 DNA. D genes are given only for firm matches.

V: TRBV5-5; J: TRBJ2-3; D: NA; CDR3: CASSLVDPRTDTQYF; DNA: TGTGCCAGCAGCTTGGTCGACCCCAGGACGGATACGCAGTATTTT
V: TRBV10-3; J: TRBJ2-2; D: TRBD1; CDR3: CAILKQGTGELFF; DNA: TGTGCCATACTTAAACAGGGGACCGGGGAGCTGTTTTTT
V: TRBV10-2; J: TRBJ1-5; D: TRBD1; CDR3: CAQRPLAGDRKVSPQHF; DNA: TGCGCCCAGCGGCCATTGGCTGGGGACAGGAAGGTTTCGCCCCAGCATTTT
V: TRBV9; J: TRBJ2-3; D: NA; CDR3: CASSSRQSDTQYF; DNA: TGTGCCAGCAGCTCTAGACAGTCAGATACGCAGTATTTT
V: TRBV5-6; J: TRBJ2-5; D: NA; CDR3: CASSLRTAQETQYF; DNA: TGTGCCAGCAGCCTAAGGACAGCCCAAGAGACCCAGTACTTC
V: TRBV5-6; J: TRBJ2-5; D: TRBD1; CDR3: CASSLFGQGETQYF; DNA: TGTGCCAGCAGCTTGTTTGGACAGGGAGAGACCCAGTACTTC
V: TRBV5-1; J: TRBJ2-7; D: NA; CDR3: CASSGSRSYEQYF; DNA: TGCGCCAGCAGCGGGAGTCGATCCTACGAGCAGTACTTC
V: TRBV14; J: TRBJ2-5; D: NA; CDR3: CASSPLRYQETQYF; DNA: TGTGCCAGCAGCCCCCTGCGGTACCAAGAGACCCAGTACTTC
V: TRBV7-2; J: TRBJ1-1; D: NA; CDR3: CASSSSSVRVF; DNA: TGTGCCAGCAGCTCTTCATCGGTCCGGGTCTTT
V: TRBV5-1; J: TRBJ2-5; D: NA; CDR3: CASSLLLGGQETQYF; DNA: TGCGCCAGCAGCCTCCTTCTAGGGGGACAAGAGACCCAGTACTTC
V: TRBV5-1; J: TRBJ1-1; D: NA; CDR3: CASSLARGNTEAFF; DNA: TGCGCCAGCAGCTTGGCTCGGGGAAACACTGAAGCTTTCTTT
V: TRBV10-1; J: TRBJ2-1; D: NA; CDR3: CASSDRGKYEQFF; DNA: TGCGCCAGCAGTGACCGCGGGAAGTATGAGCAGTTCTTC
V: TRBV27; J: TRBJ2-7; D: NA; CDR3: CASSSRRTLGYEQYF; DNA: TGTGCCAGCAGTTCCAGACGGACGTTGGGCTACGAGCAGTACTTC
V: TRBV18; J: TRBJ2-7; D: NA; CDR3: CASSPVSGSYEQYF; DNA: TGTGCCAGCTCACCAGTTTCAGGCTCCTACGAGCAGTACTTC